Below, one T cell receptor (beta chain) is given with its context. This sample was taken from a study of blood T cell repertoires in COVID-19. In the study overall: Sources were T cells, B-cell-depleted T cells, or PBMCs; the material itself was cDNA or gDNA.

CDR1 is SGHNT and CDR2 is YYREEE in the germline V gene (reference sequence). This CDR3 is 17 amino acids long. V lost 1 base, J lost 4 bases, and 8 bases stayed unmatched. Methods used by the authors: Reference gene primers were amplified, and this amplification served to estimate nucleated cell counts. Method: immunoSEQ multiplex PCR; TCRdb's copy keeps in-frame clones and lacks some. V and J calls and clone size are those listed in that table; D and trimming were worked out from the DNA. The repertoire holds 200,000 to 300,000 clones, with 88% as singletons. The sequenced sample consisted of peripheral blood. The source is a human donor in a cohort sampled during active COVID-19. The chain employs TRBV5-4 and TRBJ1-6; 7 bases are shared with TRBD1. The CDR3 DNA reads as TGTGCCAGCAGCTTGACGAGGACAGGCGGGTATAATTCACCCCTCCACTTT. Translation gives CASSLTRTGGYNSPLHF.